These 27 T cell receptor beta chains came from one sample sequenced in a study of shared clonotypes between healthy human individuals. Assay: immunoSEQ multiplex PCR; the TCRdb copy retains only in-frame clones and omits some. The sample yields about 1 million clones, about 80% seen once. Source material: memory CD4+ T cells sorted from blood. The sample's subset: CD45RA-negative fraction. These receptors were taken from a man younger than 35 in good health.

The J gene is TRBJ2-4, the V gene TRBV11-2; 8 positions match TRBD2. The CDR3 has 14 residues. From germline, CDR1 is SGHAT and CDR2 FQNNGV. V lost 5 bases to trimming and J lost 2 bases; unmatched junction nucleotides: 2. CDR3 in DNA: TGTGCCAGCAGCCGCGGGGGGACCAAAAACATTCAGTACTTC. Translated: CASSRGGTKNIQYF.

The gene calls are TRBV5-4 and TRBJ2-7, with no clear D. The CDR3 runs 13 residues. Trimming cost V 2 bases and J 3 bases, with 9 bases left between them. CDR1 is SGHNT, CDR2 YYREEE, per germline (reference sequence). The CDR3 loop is CASSFDAFYEQYF. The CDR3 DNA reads TGTGCCAGCAGCTTCGACGCGTTCTACGAGCAGTACTTC.

The CDR3 region has the DNA TGTGCCAGCAGCTTGGGACTAGCGGGGGGGGAGCAGTTCTTC. It encodes CASSLGLAGGEQFF. The chain combines TRBV5-8 with TRBJ2-1; TRBD2 matches 14 bases. Losses at the gene ends were 0 bases for V and 10 bases for J; bases not matched to a gene: 0. The CDR3 is made up of 14 amino acids. Germline assignment: CDR1 SGHTS and CDR2 YDEGEE.

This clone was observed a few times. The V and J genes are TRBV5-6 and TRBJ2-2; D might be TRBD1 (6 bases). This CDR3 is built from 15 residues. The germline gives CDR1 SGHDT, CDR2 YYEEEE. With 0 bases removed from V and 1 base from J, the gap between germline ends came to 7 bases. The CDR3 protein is CASSLGQVNTGELFF. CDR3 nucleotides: TGTGCCAGCAGCTTGGGACAGGTGAACACCGGGGAGCTGTTTTTT.

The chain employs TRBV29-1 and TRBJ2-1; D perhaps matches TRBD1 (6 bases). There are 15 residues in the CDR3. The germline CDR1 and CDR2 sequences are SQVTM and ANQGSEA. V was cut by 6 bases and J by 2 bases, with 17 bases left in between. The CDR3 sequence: CSVSTGSSTYNEQFF. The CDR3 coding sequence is TGCAGCGTGTCGACAGGCTCCTCAACCTACAATGAGCAGTTCTTC.

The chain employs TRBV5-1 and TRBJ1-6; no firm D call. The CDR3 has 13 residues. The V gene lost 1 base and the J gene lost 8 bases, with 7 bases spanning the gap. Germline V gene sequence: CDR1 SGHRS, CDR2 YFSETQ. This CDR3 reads CASSLRRDSPLHF. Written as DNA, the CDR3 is TGCGCCAGCAGCTTGAGGCGAGATTCACCCCTCCACTTT.

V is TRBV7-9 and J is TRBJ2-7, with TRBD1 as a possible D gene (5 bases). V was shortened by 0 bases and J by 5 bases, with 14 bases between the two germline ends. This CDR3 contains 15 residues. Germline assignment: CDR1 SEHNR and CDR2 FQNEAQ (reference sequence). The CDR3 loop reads CASSLALRGRDEQYF. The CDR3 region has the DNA TGTGCCAGCAGCTTAGCGCTTAGGGGTCGGGACGAGCAGTACTTC.

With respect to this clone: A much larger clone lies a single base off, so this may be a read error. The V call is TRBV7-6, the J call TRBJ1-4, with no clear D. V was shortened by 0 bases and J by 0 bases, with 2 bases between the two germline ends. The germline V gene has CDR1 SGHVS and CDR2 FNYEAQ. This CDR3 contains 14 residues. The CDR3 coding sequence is TGTGCCAGCAGCTTAGCCGCAACTAATGAAAAACTGTTTTTT. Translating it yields CASSLAATNEKLFF.

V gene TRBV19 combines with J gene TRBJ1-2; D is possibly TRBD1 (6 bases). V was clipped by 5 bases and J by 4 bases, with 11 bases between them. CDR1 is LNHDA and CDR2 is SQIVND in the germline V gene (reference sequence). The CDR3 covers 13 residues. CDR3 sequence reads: CASSPQGFYGYTF. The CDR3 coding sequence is TGTGCCAGTAGTCCACAGGGCTTCTATGGCTACACCTTC.

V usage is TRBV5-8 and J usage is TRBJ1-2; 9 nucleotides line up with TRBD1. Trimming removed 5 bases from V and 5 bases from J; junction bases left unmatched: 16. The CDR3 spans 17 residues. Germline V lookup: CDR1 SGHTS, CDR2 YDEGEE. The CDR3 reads CASSYSPRPGTGYGYTF. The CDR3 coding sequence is TGTGCCAGCAGTTATTCTCCCAGACCCGGGACAGGGTATGGCTACACCTTC.

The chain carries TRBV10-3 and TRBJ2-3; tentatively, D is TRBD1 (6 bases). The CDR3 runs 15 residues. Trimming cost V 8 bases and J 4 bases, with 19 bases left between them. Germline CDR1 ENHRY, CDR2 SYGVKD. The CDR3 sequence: CAIAGVTGFADTQYF. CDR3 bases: TGTGCCATCGCCGGCGTGACAGGCTTTGCAGATACGCAGTATTTT.

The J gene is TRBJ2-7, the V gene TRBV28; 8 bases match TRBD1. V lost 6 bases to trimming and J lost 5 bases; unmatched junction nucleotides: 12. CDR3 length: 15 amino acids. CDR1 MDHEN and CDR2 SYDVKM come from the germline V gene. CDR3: CASRQRTGGNNEQYF. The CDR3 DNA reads TGTGCCAGCAGACAACGAACAGGGGGGAACAACGAGCAGTACTTC.

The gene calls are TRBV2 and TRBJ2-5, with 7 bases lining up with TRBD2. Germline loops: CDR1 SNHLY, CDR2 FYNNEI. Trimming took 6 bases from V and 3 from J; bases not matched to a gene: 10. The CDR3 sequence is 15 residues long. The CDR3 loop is CASSPGLPVEETQYF. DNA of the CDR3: TGTGCCAGCAGCCCGGGACTACCGGTAGAAGAGACCCAGTACTTC.

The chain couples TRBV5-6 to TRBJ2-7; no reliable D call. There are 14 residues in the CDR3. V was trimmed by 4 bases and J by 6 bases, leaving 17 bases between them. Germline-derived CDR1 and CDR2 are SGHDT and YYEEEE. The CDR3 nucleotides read TGTGCCAGCAGCCCGATGGGTGGCCCATCCGAGCAGTACTTC. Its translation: CASSPMGGPSEQYF.

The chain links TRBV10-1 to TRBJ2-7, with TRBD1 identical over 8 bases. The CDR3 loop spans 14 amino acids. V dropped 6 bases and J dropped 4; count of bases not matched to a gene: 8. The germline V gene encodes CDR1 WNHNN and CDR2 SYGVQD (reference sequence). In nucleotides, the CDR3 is TGCGCCAGCAGCCGCGGACAGGGACCTTACGAGCAGTACTTC. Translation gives CASSRGQGPYEQYF.

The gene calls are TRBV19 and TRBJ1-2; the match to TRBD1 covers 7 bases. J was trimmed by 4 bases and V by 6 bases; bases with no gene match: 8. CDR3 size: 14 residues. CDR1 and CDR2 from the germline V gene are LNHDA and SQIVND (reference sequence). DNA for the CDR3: TGTGCCAGTAGGCCCTCGGGACAGCGCTATGGCTACACCTTC. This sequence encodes CASRPSGQRYGYTF.

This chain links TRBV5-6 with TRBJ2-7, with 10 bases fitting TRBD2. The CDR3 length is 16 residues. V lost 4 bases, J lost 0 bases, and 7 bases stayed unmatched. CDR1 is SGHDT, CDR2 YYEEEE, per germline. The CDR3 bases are TGTGCCAGCAGCATCTGGACTAGCGGAATCTCCTACGAGCAGTACTTC. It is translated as CASSIWTSGISYEQYF. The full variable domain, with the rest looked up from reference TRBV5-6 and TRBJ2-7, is DAGVTQSPTHLIKTRGQQVTLRCSPKSGHDTVSWYQQALGQGPQFIFQYYEEEERQRGNFPDRFSGHQFPNYSSELNVNALLLGDSALYLCASSIWTSGISYEQYFGPGTRLTVT.

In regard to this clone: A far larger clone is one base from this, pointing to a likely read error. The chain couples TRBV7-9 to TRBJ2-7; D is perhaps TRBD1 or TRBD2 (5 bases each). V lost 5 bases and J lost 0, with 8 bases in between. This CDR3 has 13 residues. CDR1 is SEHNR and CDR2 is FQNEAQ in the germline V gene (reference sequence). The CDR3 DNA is TGTGCCAGCAGCGCAGGGAGCTCCTACGAGCAGTACTTC. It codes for CASSAGSSYEQYF. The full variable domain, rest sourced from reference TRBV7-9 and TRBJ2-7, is DTGVSQNPRHKITKRGQNVTFRCDPISEHNRLYWYRQTLGQGPEFLTYFQNEAQLEKSRLLSDRFSAERPKGSFSTLEIQRTEQGDSAMYLCASSAGSSYEQYFGPGTRLTVT.

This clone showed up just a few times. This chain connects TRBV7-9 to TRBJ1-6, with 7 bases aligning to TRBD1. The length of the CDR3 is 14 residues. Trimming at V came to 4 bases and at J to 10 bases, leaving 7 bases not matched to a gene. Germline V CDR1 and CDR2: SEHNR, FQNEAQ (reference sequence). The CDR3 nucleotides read TGTGCCAGCAGCTCGGACAGGAGTTACTCACCCCTCCACTTT. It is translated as CASSSDRSYSPLHF.

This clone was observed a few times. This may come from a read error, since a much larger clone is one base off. The CDR3 here is CASKNTGELFF. The CDR3 region has the DNA TGTGCCAGCAAAAACACCGGGGAGCTGTTTTTT. The chain uses TRBV2 and TRBJ2-2; no definite D call. In germline, CDR1 is SNHLY, CDR2 FYNNEI. CDR3 length: 11 residues. The V end lost 7 bases, the J end lost 2 bases, and 2 bases lay between the germline ends.

The CDR3 here is CASSWPRGHQETQYF. CDR3 DNA: TGCGCCAGCAGCTGGCCCCGGGGGCACCAAGAGACCCAGTACTTC. This chain links TRBV5-1 with TRBJ2-5, with D perhaps assigned TRBD1 or TRBD2 (6 bases each). The CDR3 length is 15 residues. Germline CDR1 and CDR2: SGHRS and YFSETQ. Trimming pared 3 bases from V and 0 bases from J, leaving 12 bases between.

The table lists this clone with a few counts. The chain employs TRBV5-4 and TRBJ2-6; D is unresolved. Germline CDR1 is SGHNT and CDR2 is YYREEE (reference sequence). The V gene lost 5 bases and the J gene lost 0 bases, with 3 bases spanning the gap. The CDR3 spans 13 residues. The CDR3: CASRLSGANVLTF. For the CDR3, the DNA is TGTGCCAGCAGGCTCTCTGGGGCCAACGTCCTGACTTTC.

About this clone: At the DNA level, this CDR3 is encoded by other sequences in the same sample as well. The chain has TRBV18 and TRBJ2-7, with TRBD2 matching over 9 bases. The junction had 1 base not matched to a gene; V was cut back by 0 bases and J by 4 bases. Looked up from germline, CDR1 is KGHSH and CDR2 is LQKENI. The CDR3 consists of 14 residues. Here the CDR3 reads CASSPPGLAYEQYF. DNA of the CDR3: TGTGCCAGCTCACCACCAGGACTAGCGTACGAGCAGTACTTC.

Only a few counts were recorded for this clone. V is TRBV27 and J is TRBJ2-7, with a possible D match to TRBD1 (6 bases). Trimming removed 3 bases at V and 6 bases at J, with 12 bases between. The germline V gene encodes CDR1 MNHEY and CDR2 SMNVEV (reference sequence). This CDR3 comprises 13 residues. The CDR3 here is CASSFSRGGEQYF. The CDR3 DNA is TGTGCCAGCAGTTTTAGCAGGGGCGGCGAGCAGTACTTC.

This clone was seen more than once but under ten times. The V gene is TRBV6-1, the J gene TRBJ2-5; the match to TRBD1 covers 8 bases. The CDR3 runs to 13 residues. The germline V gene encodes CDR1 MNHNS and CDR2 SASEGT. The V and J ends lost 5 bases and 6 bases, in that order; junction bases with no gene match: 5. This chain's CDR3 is CASSLDRVKTQYF. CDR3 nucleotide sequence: TGTGCCAGCAGTCTGGACAGGGTAAAGACCCAGTACTTC.

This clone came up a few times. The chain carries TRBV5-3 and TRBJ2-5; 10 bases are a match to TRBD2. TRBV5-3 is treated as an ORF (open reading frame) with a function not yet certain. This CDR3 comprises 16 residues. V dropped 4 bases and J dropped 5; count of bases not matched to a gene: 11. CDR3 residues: CARSLRLAGVHETQYF. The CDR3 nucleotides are TGTGCCAGAAGCCTCCGCCTAGCGGGAGTTCACGAGACCCAGTACTTC.

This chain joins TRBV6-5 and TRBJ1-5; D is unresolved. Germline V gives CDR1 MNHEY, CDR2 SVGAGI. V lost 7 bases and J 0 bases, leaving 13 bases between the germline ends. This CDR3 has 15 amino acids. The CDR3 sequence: CASKTQVNSNQPQHF. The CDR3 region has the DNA TGTGCCAGCAAAACCCAGGTGAATAGCAATCAGCCCCAGCATTTT.